These T cell receptor beta chains were read from a single sample in a study of cytomegalovirus exposure and HLA in healthy donors. Assay used: immunoSEQ multiplex PCR; TCRdb lists only in-frame clones, some missing. The table records approximately 190,000 clones, roughly 80% of them present only once. Material: PBMCs. The receptors come from a man aged 40-49 years in good health and CMV-seropositive. Each CDR3 is given with its conserved first and last residue. The D gene is left open where the match is weak. Where a row states a size, it is once, few, many or the class of an expanded clone; other rows omit it.

clone size	V gene	J gene	D gene	CDR3 DNA	CDR3 protein
.	TRBV27	TRBJ1-4	TRBD1	TGTGCCAGCAGTAGAATGGACAGGGGAGGTACTAATGAAAAACTGTTTTTT	CASSRMDRGGTNEKLFF
.	TRBV14	TRBJ2-7	.	TGTGCCAGCAGCCCCCGACAGGGAGGAGGGGAGCAGTACTTC	CASSPRQGGGEQYF
few	TRBV28	TRBJ1-2	.	TGTGCCAGCAGTCTACCCCCGGGCTATGGCTACACCTTC	CASSLPPGYGYTF
.	TRBV18	TRBJ2-3	TRBD1	TGTGCCAGCTCATCAAGTACAGGGGGCGAGGGCACAGATACGCAGTATTTT	CASSSSTGGEGTDTQYF
.	TRBV25-1	TRBJ1-6	TRBD1	TGTGCCAGCAGTGAATCGGACAGGGGGGGCTCACCCCTCCACTTT	CASSESDRGGSPLHF
.	TRBV7-9	TRBJ2-1	TRBD1	TGTGCCAGCAGCTTAGGGACAGGGGGTAGGGATGAGCAGTTCTTC	CASSLGTGGRDEQFF
.	TRBV28	TRBJ1-3	.	TGTGCCAGCATCGACAGAACTACTGGAAACACCATATATTTT	CASIDRTTGNTIYF
few	TRBV9	TRBJ1-2	TRBD1	TGTGCCAGCAGCGTAGAACCGGGACAGGACTATGGCTACACCTTC	CASSVEPGQDYGYTF
few	TRBV7-2	TRBJ2-2	.	TGTGCCAGCAGCCCCCAGGTAGCGCTCCACACCGGGGAGCTGTTTTTT	CASSPQVALHTGELFF
.	TRBV11-2	TRBJ2-2	TRBD2	TGTGCCAGCAGCCCCGCGGGACTAGCGGGGGGGCGCACCGGGGAGCTGTTTTTT	CASSPAGLAGGRTGELFF
.	TRBV13	TRBJ2-7	TRBD1	TGTGCCAGCAGCGACCGGGACAGGGCAGAGAAACAGTACTTC	CASSDRDRAEKQYF
.	TRBV11-2	TRBJ2-3	TRBD2	TGTGCCAGCAGCTTTAGCGGGCCGGGAGATACGCAGTATTTT	CASSFSGPGDTQYF
.	TRBV4-3	TRBJ2-7	.	TGCGCCAGCAGCCAAGATCGTAACTACGAGCAGTACTTC	CASSQDRNYEQYF
.	TRBV5-1	TRBJ2-5	.	TGCGCCAGCAGCCCCGGACCCGGAGGGAAGACCCAGTACTTC	CASSPGPGGKTQYF
.	TRBV14	TRBJ2-7	TRBD1	TGTGCCAGCAGCCAAGATTTGGCAGGGGGCCTCTACGAGCAGTACTTC	CASSQDLAGGLYEQYF
.	TRBV13	TRBJ1-2	TRBD1	TGTGCCAGCAGCCGACAGGGAAACTATGGCTACACCTTC	CASSRQGNYGYTF
once	TRBV27	TRBJ2-7	.	TGTGCCAGCAGTTTGGGTCAGGGACTCGAGCAGTACTTC	CASSLGQGLEQYF
.	TRBV10-2	TRBJ1-1	.	TGCGCCAGCAGTGAGCTTTGGTGGGGCAGTTCCTCAATTGCTAACACTGAAGCTTTCTTT	CASSELWWGSSSIANTEAFF
.	TRBV5-1	TRBJ2-5	.	TGCGCCAGCAGCGCGTCAGGGGGGCAAGAGACCCAGTACTTC	CASSASGGQETQYF
.	TRBV9	TRBJ1-4	.	TGTGCCAGCAGCGTAGGAGCAGGCAAGGCGCTATCTAATGAAAAACTGTTTTTT	CASSVGAGKALSNEKLFF
once	TRBV10-3	TRBJ2-4	.	TGTGCCATCAGTGAGTCAGGGGGAGACTTAGCCAAAAACATTCAGTACTTC	CAISESGGDLAKNIQYF
.	TRBV28	TRBJ1-4	TRBD1	TGTGCCAGCAGCAGTGGGACAGGGATCGAAAAACTGTTTTTT	CASSSGTGIEKLFF
.	TRBV4-2	TRBJ2-1	TRBD1	TGTGCCAGCAGCCACGACAGGGGATGGGAGCAGTTCTTC	CASSHDRGWEQFF
.	TRBV2	TRBJ1-4	TRBD1	TGTGCCAGCAAGAAGGAGGGACAGGAAGGTGAAAAACTGTTTTTT	CASKKEGQEGEKLFF
.	TRBV19	TRBJ1-2	.	TGTGCCAGTATCGGTCAGGGGCAGAGGGGCTATGGCTACACCTTC	CASIGQGQRGYGYTF
.	TRBV7-8	TRBJ2-7	.	TGTGCCAGCAGCTTAGAATTTGGCGGGGGCAAGGGGTACGAGCAGTACTTC	CASSLEFGGGKGYEQYF
.	TRBV5-1	TRBJ2-1	TRBD2	TGCGCCAGCAGCTTGGAACTAGCGGTTAGCTCCTACAATGAGCAGTTCTTC	CASSLELAVSSYNEQFF
few	TRBV19	TRBJ1-6	.	TGTGCCAGTGGGAGATCGGATTCACCCCTCCACTTT	CASGRSDSPLHF
.	TRBV7-9	TRBJ1-2	TRBD1	TGTGCCAGCAGCCCCCGTCCGGGACAGGGCCCGGAAGGCTACACCTTC	CASSPRPGQGPEGYTF
.	TRBV4-2	TRBJ1-2	.	TGTGCCAGCAGCCAAGATCTTGGCAGCTCCGGGTATTTCTATGGCTACACCTTC	CASSQDLGSSGYFYGYTF
.	TRBV6-6	TRBJ1-1	.	TGTGCCAGCAGCCGACAGACTGTGAACACTGAAGCTTTCTTT	CASSRQTVNTEAFF
.	TRBV5-1	TRBJ2-1	TRBD2	TGCGCCAGCAGCCCGGGGGGGGGTGAGCAGTTCTTC	CASSPGGGEQFF
.	TRBV27	TRBJ1-1	.	TGTGCCAGCAGTCCGCTGGCCGGGACAACTAGGACTGAAGCTTTCTTT	CASSPLAGTTRTEAFF
few	TRBV9	TRBJ1-2	.	TGTGCCAGCAGCGTAGAAGCGTCAGCGGTCAGGGGTGGCTACACCTTC	CASSVEASAVRGGYTF
once	TRBV6-1	TRBJ1-3	.	TGTGCCAGCAGTGAAGCGAGTGGCTCTGGAAACACCATATATTTT	CASSEASGSGNTIYF
.	TRBV7-9	TRBJ1-1	.	TGTGCCAGCAGCCCACAAACGAACACTGAAGCTTTCTTT	CASSPQTNTEAFF
.	TRBV7-6	TRBJ2-5	TRBD2	TGTGCCAGCAGCTTATTTTCTAGCGGGGAAGAGACCCAGTACTTC	CASSLFSSGEETQYF
.	TRBV6-4	TRBJ2-1	.	TGTGCCAGCAGTGACGAGGGGGGGCCTCGGAATGAGCAGTTCTTC	CASSDEGGPRNEQFF
.	TRBV7-2	TRBJ2-7	TRBD2	TGTGCCAGCAGCCTGCGGTTCCGGGAGGTCGGCGACGAGCAGTACTTC	CASSLRFREVGDEQYF
once	TRBV6-5	TRBJ2-7	TRBD1	TGTGCCAGCAGACGGACAGGATCCTCCTACGAGCAGTACTTC	CASRRTGSSYEQYF
.	TRBV10-3	TRBJ2-7	TRBD1	TGTGCCATCAGTGAGCGGATAGGGGGCGACCACGAGCAGTACTTC	CAISERIGGDHEQYF
.	TRBV5-8	TRBJ2-7	.	TGTGCCAGCAGCTTCGGTCTAGCCTACGAGCAGTACTTC	CASSFGLAYEQYF
.	TRBV19	TRBJ2-2	TRBD1	TGTGCCAGTAGTGTGCGACAGGGGCGCCTCGGGGAGCTGTTTTTT	CASSVRQGRLGELFF
.	TRBV11-1	TRBJ1-2	TRBD1	TGTGCCAGCAGCTCCGAAAGACAGGGGAGCTATGGCTACACCTTC	CASSSERQGSYGYTF
.	TRBV11-3	TRBJ2-1	.	TGTGCCAGCAGCTTAGCAAACAGGGAGAATGAGCAGTTCTTC	CASSLANRENEQFF
.	TRBV5-6	TRBJ2-7	TRBD2	TGTGCCAGCAGCAAAACCCGACTAGCGGGGGACTACGAGCAGTACTTC	CASSKTRLAGDYEQYF
.	TRBV7-2	TRBJ2-5	TRBD2	TGTGCCAGCAGCCCCGGGACTAGCGGGGGGGCCAGAGGAGAGACCCAGTACTTC	CASSPGTSGGARGETQYF
.	TRBV2	TRBJ2-2	.	TGTGCCAGCAGTGAAGTTGAAGGGGGGGGGCACACCGGGGAGCTGTTTTTT	CASSEVEGGGHTGELFF
few	TRBV15	TRBJ2-7	TRBD2	TGTGCCACCAGCAGAGGGGGCGGGGGGATCCACGAGCAGTACTTC	CATSRGGGGIHEQYF
few	TRBV19	TRBJ2-7	TRBD1	TGTGCCAGTAGTATCTCGGCAGGGGGCGCTTTTGGCGAGCAGTACTTC	CASSISAGGAFGEQYF
.	TRBV21-1	TRBJ1-5	.	TGTGCCAGCAGCAGACCAGACCCCCCCCCGGGACAGGCCGGACATAGCAATCAGCCCCAGCATTTT	CASSRPDPPPGQAGHSNQPQHF
.	TRBV7-3	TRBJ2-7	TRBD1	TGTGCCAGCAGCCCCCGGGACAGCTCCTACGAGCAGTACTTC	CASSPRDSSYEQYF